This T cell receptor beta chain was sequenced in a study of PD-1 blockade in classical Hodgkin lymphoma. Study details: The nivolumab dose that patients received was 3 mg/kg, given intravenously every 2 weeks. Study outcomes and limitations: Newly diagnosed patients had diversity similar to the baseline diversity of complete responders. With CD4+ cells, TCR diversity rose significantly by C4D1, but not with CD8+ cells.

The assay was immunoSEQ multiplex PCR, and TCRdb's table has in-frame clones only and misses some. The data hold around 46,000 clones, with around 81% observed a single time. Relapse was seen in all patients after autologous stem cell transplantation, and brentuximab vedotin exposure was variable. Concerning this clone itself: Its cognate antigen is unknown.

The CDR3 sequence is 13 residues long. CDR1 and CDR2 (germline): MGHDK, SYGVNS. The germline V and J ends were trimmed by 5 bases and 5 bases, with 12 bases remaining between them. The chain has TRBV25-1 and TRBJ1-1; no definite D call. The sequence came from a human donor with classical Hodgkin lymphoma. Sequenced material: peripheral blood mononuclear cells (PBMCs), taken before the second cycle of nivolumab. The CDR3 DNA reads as TGTGCCAGCAGTTCCCAACGGGGAACTGAAGCTTTCTTT. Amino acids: CASSSQRGTEAFF.